Given below is one T cell receptor beta chain in context. This CDR3 has 16 residues. Germline V gene data show CDR1 as GTSNPN and CDR2 as SVGIG (reference sequence). J gave up 6 bases and V 2 bases, and 11 bases lay outside the gene matches. These data are taken from a study of blood T cell repertoires in COVID-19. Produced via immunoSEQ multiplex PCR; TCRdb's table is partial and in-frame only. The sample contains hundreds of thousands of clones, around 90% of which appear only once. Living in about two dozen US areas, the participants were between 18 and 89 years of age. This clonotype was sampled from a woman aged 18-29 years who had recovered from COVID-19. V is TRBV30 and J is TRBJ2-2, with TRBD1 matching 8 bases. The sequenced sample was PBMCs or T cells enriched from blood (not recorded which). The CDR3 DNA is TGTGCCTGGAGTAGGACAGGGTCGATCGTGCCCGGGGAGCTGTTTTTT. This encodes CAWSRTGSIVPGELFF.